The rows below give T cell receptor beta chains drawn from one sample of a study of vaccination and CD4 T cells after COVID-19. TCRdb re-called the PCR reads with MiXCR, one entry per CDR3 protein. This sample carries some 26,000 distinct CDR3 sequences, about 54% of them seen once, and the ten largest clones take around 5.2%. The sequencing used CD4+ T cells from blood, collected about 7 months after SARS-CoV-2 vaccination. Every receptor here comes from a human donor who had recovered from COVID-19. The CDR3 runs from the conserved cysteine through the conserved F or W. D genes are given only for firm matches. Not all rows give a size; the values are once, few, many and, for expanded clones, a class.

abundance	v_gene	d_gene	j_gene	CDR3nt	CDR3aa
.	TRBV19	.	TRBJ2-5	TGTGCCAGTCGCCGACAGGGAGGGGGAGAGACCCAGTACTTC	CASRRQGGGETQYF
.	TRBV5-4	.	TRBJ2-3	TGTGCCAGCAGCTTCCGGGACGCTAGCACAGATACGCAGTATTTT	CASSFRDASTDTQYF
.	TRBV19	.	TRBJ2-5	TGTGCCAGTAGTGGTCGACTAGGGGCGAGAGTGACCCAGTACTTC	CASSGRLGARVTQYF
few	TRBV7-6	TRBD2	TRBJ2-2	TGTGCCAGCAGCTTAGGAAGCGGGAGGGCGGGCACCGGGGAGCTGTTTTTT	CASSLGSGRAGTGELFF
once	TRBV20-1	.	TRBJ2-1	TGCAGTGCTAGAGACGGTCAGCAGTTCTTC	CSARDGQQFF
.	TRBV5-1	.	TRBJ1-2	TGCGCCAGCAGCTTGGAAGGACAACAATATGGCTACACCTTC	CASSLEGQQYGYTF
.	TRBV7-2	.	TRBJ1-6	TGTGCCAGCAGTACACGCCGGGGGGCTGTGGGTTCACCCCTCCACTTT	CASSTRRGAVGSPLHF
.	TRBV6-1	TRBD1	TRBJ1-1	TGTGCCATCCGGGGACAGTCGAACACTGAAGCTTTCTTT	CAIRGQSNTEAFF
.	TRBV6-1	TRBD2	TRBJ2-5	TGTGCCAGCAGTGGCCTAGCGGGGGGAATAGGGACCCAGTACTTC	CASSGLAGGIGTQYF
.	TRBV27	.	TRBJ2-5	TGTGCCAGCAGTAAACGGGAGCGGGAGACCCAGTACTTC	CASSKRERETQYF
.	TRBV20-1	.	TRBJ2-7	TGCAGTGCTAGTCGTGCGGGCGGTTCCTACGAGCAGTACTTC	CSASRAGGSYEQYF